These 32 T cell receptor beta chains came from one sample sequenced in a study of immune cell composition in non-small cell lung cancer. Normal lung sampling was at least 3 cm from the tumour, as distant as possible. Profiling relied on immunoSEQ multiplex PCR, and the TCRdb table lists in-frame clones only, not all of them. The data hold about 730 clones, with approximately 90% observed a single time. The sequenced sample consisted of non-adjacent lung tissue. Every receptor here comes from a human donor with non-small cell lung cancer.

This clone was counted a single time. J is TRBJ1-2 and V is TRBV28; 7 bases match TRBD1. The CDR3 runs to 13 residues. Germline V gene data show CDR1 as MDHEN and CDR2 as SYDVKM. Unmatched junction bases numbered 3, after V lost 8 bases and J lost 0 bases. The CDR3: CASGDRTNYGYTF. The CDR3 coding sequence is TGTGCCAGCGGGGACAGAACTAACTATGGCTACACCTTC.

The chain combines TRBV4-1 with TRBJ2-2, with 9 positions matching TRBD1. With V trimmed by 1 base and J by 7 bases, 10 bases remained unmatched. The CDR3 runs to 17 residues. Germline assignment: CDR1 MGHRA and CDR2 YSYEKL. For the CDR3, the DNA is TGCGCCAGCAGCCAAGTGGCCGGCGGGACAGGGAACGGGGAGCTGTTTTTT. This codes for CASSQVAGGTGNGELFF.

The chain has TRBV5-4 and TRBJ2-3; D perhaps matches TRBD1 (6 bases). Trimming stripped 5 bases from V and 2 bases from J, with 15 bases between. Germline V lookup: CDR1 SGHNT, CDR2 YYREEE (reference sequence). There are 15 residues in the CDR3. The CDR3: CASSLLGDNTDTQYF. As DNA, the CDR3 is TGTGCCAGCAGTTTGCTAGGGGACAACACAGATACGCAGTATTTT. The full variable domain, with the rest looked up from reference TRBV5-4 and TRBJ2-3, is ETGVTQSPTHLIKTRGQQVTLRCSSQSGHNTVSWYQQALGQGPQFIFQYYREEENGRGNFPPRFSGLQFPNYSSELNVNALELDDSALYLCASSLLGDNTDTQYFGPGTRLTVL.

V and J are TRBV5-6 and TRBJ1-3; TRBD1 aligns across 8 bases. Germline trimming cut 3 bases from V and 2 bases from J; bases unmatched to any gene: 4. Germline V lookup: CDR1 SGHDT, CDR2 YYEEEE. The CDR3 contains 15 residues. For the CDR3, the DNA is TGTGCCAGCAGCTCCCTGGACAGGGCTGGAAACACCATATATTTT. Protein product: CASSSLDRAGNTIYF.

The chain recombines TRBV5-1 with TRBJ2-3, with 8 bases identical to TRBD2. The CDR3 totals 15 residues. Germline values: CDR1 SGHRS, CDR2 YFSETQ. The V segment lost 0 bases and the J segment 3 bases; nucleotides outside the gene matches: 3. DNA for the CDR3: TGCGCCAGCAGCTTGGAACTAGCGGTTACAGATACGCAGTATTTT. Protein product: CASSLELAVTDTQYF.

CDR3 nucleotides: TGTGCCAGCAGTGGGAATGGGGCTGGCTACACCTTC. Protein product: CASSGNGAGYTF. This chain connects TRBV6-1 to TRBJ1-2; maybe TRBD1 (5 bases). The CDR3 has 12 residues. V lost 4 bases and J 7 bases, leaving 10 bases between the germline ends. Looked up from germline, CDR1 is MNHNS and CDR2 is SASEGT.

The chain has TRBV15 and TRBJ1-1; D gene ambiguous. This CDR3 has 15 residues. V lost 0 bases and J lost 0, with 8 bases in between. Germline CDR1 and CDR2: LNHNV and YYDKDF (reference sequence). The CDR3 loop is CATSRDLNLNTEAFF. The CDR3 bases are TGTGCCACCAGCAGAGACCTAAACCTGAACACTGAAGCTTTCTTT. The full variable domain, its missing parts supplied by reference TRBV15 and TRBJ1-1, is DAMVIQNPRYQVTQFGKPVTLSCSQTLNHNVMYWYQQKSSQAPKLLFHYYDKDFNNEADTPDNFQSRRPNTSFCFLDIRSPGLGDTAMYLCATSRDLNLNTEAFFGQGTRLTVV.

The CDR3 nucleotides are TGCGCCAGCAGCCGGGGACTAGCGGGGGGCCCCTCCTACGAGCAGTACTTC. Its translation: CASSRGLAGGPSYEQYF. The chain links TRBV4-3 to TRBJ2-7; 15 bases fit TRBD2. Germline CDR1 reads LGHNA; CDR2 reads YSLEER. The CDR3 totals 17 residues. The junction had 4 bases not matched to a gene; V was cut back by 4 bases and J by 0 bases.

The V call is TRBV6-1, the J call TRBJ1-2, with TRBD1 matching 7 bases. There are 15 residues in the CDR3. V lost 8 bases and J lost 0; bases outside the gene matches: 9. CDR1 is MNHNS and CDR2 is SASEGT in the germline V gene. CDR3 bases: TGTGCCAGCGAAGGGACAGCCATCGCTAACTATGGCTACACCTTC. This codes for CASEGTAIANYGYTF.

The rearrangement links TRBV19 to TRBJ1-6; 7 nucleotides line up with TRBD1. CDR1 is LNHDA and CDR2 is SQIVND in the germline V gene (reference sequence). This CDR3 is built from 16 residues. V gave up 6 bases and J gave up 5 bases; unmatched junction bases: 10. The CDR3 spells CASRSTRQGNNSPLHF. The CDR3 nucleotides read TGTGCCAGTAGATCCACGAGACAGGGAAATAATTCACCCCTCCACTTT.

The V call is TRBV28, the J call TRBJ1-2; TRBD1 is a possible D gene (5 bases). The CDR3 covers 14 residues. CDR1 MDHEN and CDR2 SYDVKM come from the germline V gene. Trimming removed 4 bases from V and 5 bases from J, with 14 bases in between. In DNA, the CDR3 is TGTGCCAGCAGTTCCCCCGGGGCGGGGTATGGCTACACCTTC. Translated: CASSSPGAGYGYTF.

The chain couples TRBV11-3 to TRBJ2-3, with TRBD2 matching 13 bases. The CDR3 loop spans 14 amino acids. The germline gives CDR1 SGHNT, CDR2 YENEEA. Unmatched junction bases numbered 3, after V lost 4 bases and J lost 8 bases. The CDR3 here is CASSSLAGGSTQYF. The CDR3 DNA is TGTGCCAGCAGCTCACTAGCGGGGGGGTCTACGCAGTATTTT. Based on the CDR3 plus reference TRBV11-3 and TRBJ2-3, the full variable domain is EAGVVQSPRYKIIEKKQPVAFWCNPISGHNTLYWYLQNLGQGPELLIRYENEEAVDDSQLPKDRFSAERLKGVDSTLKIQPAELGDSAVYLCASSSLAGGSTQYFGPGTRLTVL.

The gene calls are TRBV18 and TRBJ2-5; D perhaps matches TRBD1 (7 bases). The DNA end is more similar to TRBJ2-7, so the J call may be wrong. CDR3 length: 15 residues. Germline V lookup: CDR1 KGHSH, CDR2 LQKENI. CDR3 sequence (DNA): TGTGCCAGCTCACGGCGGGGACAGTCAAACTACGAGCAGTACTTC. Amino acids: CASSRRGQSNYEQYF.

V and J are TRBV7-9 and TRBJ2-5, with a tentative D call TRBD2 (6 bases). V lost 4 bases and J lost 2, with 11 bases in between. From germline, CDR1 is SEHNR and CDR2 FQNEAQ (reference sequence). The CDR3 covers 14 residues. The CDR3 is CASSSGDWQETQYF. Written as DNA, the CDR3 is TGTGCCAGCAGCTCGGGGGACTGGCAAGAGACCCAGTACTTC.

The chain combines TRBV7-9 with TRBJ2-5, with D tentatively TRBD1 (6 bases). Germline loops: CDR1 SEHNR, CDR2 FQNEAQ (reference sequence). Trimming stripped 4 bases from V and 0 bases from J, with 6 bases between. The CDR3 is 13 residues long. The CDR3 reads CASSYRDQETQYF. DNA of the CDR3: TGTGCCAGCAGCTACAGGGACCAAGAGACCCAGTACTTC.

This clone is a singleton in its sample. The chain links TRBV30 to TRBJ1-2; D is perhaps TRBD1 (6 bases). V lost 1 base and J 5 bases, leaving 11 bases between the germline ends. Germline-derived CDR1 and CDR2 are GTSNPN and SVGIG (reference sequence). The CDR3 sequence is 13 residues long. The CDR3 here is CAWSEGVGYGYTF. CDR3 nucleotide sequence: TGTGCCTGGAGTGAGGGGGTCGGATATGGCTACACCTTC. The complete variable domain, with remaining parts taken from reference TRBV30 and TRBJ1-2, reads SQTIHQWPATLVQPVGSPLSLECTVEGTSNPNLYWYRQAAGRGLQLLFYSVGIGQISSEVPQNLSASRPQDRQFILSSKKLLLSDSGFYLCAWSEGVGYGYTFGSGTRLTVV.

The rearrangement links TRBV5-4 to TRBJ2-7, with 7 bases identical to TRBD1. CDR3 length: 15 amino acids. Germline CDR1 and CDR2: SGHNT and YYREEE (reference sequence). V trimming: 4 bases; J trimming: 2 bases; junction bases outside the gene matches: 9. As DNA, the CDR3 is TGTGCCAGCAGCCGTCCCGGGACAGAAACCTACGAGCAGTACTTC. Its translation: CASSRPGTETYEQYF.

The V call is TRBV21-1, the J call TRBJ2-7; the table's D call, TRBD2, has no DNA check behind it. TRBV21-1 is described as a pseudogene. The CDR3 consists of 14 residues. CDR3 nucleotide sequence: TGTGCCCCGGGGGGGAGGGGGCTCTCCTACGAGCAGTACTTC. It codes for CAPGGRGLSYEQYF.

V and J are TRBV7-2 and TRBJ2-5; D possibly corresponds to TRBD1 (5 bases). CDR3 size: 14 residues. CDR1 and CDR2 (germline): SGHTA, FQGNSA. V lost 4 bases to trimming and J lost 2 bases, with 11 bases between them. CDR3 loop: CASSYDRTQETQYF. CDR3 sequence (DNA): TGTGCCAGCAGCTACGACAGAACTCAAGAGACCCAGTACTTC.

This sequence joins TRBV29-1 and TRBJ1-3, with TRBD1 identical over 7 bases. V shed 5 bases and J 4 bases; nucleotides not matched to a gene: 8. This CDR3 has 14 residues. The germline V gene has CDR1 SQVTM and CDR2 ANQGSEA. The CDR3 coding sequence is TGCAGCGTTACTACAGGGGCTAGGGGAAACACCATATATTTT. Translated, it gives CSVTTGARGNTIYF.

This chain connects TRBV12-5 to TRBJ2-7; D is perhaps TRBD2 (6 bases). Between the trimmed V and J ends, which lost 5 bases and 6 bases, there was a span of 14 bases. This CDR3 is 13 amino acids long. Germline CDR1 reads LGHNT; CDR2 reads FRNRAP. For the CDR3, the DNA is TGTGCTAGTGGTCCCCTGGGGACTTTCGAGCAGTACTTC. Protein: CASGPLGTFEQYF.

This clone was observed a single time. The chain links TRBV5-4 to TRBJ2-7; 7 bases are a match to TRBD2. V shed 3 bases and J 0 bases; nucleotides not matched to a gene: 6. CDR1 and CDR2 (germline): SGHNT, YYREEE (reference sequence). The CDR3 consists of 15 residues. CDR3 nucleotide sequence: TGTGCCAGCAGCTCCCGGGACTACAGCTCCTACGAGCAGTACTTC. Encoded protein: CASSSRDYSSYEQYF. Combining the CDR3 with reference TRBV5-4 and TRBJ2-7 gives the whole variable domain ETGVTQSPTHLIKTRGQQVTLRCSSQSGHNTVSWYQQALGQGPQFIFQYYREEENGRGNFPPRFSGLQFPNYSSELNVNALELDDSALYLCASSSRDYSSYEQYFGPGTRLTVT.

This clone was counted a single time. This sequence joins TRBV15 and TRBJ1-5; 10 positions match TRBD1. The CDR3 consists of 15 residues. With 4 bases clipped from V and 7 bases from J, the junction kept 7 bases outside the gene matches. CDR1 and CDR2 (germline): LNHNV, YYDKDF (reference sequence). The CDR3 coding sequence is TGTGCCACCAGCAACCGGGACAGGGGTATCCAGCCCCAGCATTTT. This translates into CATSNRDRGIQPQHF.

The CDR3, as DNA: TGCGCCAGCAGCCAAGATCTACAGGGGCGGATTACTGAAGCTTTCTTT. Its translation is CASSQDLQGRITEAFF. The chain combines TRBV4-3 with TRBJ1-1; 7 bases agree with TRBD1. V shed 0 bases and J 5 bases; nucleotides not matched to a gene: 9. Germline V gene data show CDR1 as LGHNA and CDR2 as YSLEER. The CDR3 length is 16 residues.

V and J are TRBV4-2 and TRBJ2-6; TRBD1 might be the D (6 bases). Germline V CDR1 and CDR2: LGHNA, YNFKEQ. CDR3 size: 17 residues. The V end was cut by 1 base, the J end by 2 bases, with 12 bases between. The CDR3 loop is CASSQVTRGPGANVLTF. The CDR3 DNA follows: TGTGCCAGCAGCCAAGTTACCAGGGGCCCTGGGGCCAACGTCCTGACTTTC.

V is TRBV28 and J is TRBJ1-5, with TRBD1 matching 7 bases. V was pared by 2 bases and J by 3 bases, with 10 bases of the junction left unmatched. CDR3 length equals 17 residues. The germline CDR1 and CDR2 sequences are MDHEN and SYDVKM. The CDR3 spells CASSLVSRQGVNQPQHF. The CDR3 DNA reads TGTGCCAGCAGTTTAGTTTCTAGACAGGGCGTCAATCAGCCCCAGCATTTT.

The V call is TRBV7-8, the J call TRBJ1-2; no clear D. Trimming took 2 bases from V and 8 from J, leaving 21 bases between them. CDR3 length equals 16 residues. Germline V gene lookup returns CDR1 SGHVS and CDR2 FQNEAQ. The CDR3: CASSLFTVSEVYGYTF. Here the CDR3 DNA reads TGTGCCAGCAGCTTATTTACGGTTTCGGAGGTTTACGGCTACACCTTC.

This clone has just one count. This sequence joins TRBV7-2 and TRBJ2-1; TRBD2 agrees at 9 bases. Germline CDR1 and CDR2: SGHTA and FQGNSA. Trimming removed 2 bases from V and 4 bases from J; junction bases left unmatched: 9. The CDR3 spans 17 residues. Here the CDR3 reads CASSLLGGGAGYNEQFF. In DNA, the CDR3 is TGTGCCAGCAGCTTACTGGGCGGGGGGGCCGGGTACAATGAGCAGTTCTTC.

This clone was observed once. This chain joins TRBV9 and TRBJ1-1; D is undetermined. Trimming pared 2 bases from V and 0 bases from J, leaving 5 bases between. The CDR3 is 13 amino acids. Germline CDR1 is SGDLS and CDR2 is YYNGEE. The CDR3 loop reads CASSVRMNTEAFF. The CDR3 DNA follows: TGTGCCAGCAGCGTCAGGATGAACACTGAAGCTTTCTTT.

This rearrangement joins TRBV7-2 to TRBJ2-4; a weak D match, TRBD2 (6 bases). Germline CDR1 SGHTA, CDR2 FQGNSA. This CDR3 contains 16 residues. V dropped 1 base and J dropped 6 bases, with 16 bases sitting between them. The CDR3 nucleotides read TGTGCCAGCAGCTTAGGTCAAGGTAGCGGAGGAAACATTCAGTACTTC. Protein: CASSLGQGSGGNIQYF.

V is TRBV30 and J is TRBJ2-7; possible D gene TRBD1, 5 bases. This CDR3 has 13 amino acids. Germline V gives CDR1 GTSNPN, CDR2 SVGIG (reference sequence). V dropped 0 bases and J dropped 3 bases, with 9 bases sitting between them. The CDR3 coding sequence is TGTGCCTGGAGTGTATCAGGGAACTACGAGCAGTACTTC. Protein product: CAWSVSGNYEQYF. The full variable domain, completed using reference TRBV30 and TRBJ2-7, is SQTIHQWPATLVQPVGSPLSLECTVEGTSNPNLYWYRQAAGRGLQLLFYSVGIGQISSEVPQNLSASRPQDRQFILSSKKLLLSDSGFYLCAWSVSGNYEQYFGPGTRLTVT.

The chain's CDR3 is CASSLGAWAGELFF. The DNA of the CDR3 is TGTGCCAGCAGCTTAGGAGCGTGGGCCGGGGAGCTGTTTTTT. This chain connects TRBV7-2 to TRBJ2-2; D remains ambiguous. Germline V CDR1 and CDR2: SGHTA, FQGNSA. Trimming shortened V by 1 base and J by 6 bases, and 9 bases separated the two germline ends. The CDR3 runs 14 residues. Based on the CDR3 plus reference TRBV7-2 and TRBJ2-2, the full variable domain is GAGVSQSPSNKVTEKGKDVELRCDPISGHTALYWYRQSLGQGLEFLIYFQGNSAPDKSGLPSDRFSAERTGGSVSTLTIQRTQQEDSAVYLCASSLGAWAGELFFGEGSRLTVL.